A selection of T cell receptor beta chains follows, all from one sample in a study of human T cells and chemical hapten exposure. TCRdb itself ran the RACE reads through MiXCR, one entry per CDR3 protein. The sample records 50,000 to 65,000 distinct CDR3 sequences, roughly 8.8% being singletons. Here the sequenced sample was whole blood, taken in connection with sensitization to the hapten diphenylcyclopropenone (DPC). Receptors originate from a woman in her forties with alopecia areata. Some clones in this sample may be carry-over from other donors' samples. Each CDR3 is given with its conserved first and last residue. The D gene is left open where the match is weak. Clone size appears in some rows only: once, few, many, or a class for an expanded clone.

v_gene	d_gene	j_gene	abundance	CDR3aa	CDR3nt
TRBV3-1	TRBD2	TRBJ2-1	many	CASSHLADSYNEQFF	TGTGCCAGCAGCCACCTAGCGGATTCCTACAATGAGCAGTTCTTC
TRBV6-1	TRBD1	TRBJ1-5	few	CASSDRGRTDSNQPQHF	TGTGCCAGCAGTGACAGGGGGCGGACGGATAGCAATCAGCCCCAGCATTTT
TRBV7-2	TRBD2	TRBJ2-7	.	CASSLAPSGGYEQYF	TGTGCCAGCAGCTTAGCTCCTAGCGGGGGCTACGAGCAGTACTTC
TRBV3-1	.	TRBJ1-2	.	CASSQTPAYVGLAYGYTF	TGTGCCAGCAGTCAAACTCCGGCCTACGTAGGGTTGGCCTATGGCTACACCTTC
TRBV2	.	TRBJ1-1	.	CASRGLRYTEAFF	TGTGCCAGCAGGGGGCTGCGGTACACTGAAGCTTTCTTT
TRBV20-1	.	TRBJ2-2	.	CSARAYTGELFF	TGCAGTGCTCGGGCCTACACCGGGGAGCTGTTTTTT
TRBV28	.	TRBJ1-6	many	CASSPRGIYNSPLHF	TGTGCCAGCAGTCCTAGGGGGATCTATAATTCACCCCTCCACTTT
TRBV12-5	TRBD1	TRBJ2-5	few	CASGPGTGTETQYF	TGTGCTAGTGGACCCGGGACAGGGACAGAGACCCAGTACTTC
TRBV23-1	.	TRBJ2-7	.	CASSQSEDDCSYEQYF	TGCGCCAGCAGTCAATCCGAGGACGACTGCTCCTACGAGCAGTACTTC
TRBV29-1	.	TRBJ2-1	many	CSVVGGNINEQFF	TGCAGCGTTGTCGGGGGTAATATTAATGAGCAGTTCTTC